The clone carrying this T cell receptor (beta chain) was found once. Its antigen remains unknown. The data were taken from a study of T cell responses to AZD1222 COVID-19 vaccine. General study results and limits: Just a handful of AZD1222 recipients were seropositive at baseline. Most donors were white British, females outnumbered males, and clonal diversity was possibly underestimated.

Germline assignment: CDR1 MNHNS and CDR2 SASEGT. The CDR3 is made up of 15 amino acids. The V and J ends lost 2 bases and 4 bases, in that order; junction bases with no gene match: 7. TCRdb keeps only in-frame clones here, not all; method: immunoSEQ multiplex PCR. The data show some 170,000 clones, around 90% seen once. The starting material was peripheral blood, obtained on day 0 of AZD1222 vaccination. The chain uses TRBV6-1 and TRBJ2-5, with 7 bases matching TRBD2. The clonotype was recovered from an adult in good health. The CDR3 sequence: CASSEWASGRETQYF. The DNA of the CDR3 is TGTGCCAGCAGTGAATGGGCTAGCGGAAGAGAGACCCAGTACTTC.